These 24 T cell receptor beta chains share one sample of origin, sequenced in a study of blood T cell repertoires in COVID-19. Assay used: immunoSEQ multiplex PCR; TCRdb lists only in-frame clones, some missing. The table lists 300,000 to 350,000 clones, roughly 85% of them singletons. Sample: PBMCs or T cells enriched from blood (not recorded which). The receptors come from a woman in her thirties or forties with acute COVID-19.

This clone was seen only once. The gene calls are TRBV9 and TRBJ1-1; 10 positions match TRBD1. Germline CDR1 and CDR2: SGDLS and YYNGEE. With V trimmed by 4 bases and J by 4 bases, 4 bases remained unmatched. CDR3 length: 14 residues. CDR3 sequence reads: CASSSRTGGTEAFF. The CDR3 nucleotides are TGTGCCAGCAGCTCAAGGACAGGGGGCACTGAAGCTTTCTTT.

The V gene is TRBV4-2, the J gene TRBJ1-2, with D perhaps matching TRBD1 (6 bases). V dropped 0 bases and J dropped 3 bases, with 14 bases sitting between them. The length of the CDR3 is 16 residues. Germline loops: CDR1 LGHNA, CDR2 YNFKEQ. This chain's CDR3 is CASSQDRTAYYYGYTF. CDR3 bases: TGTGCCAGCAGCCAAGACAGGACAGCTTATTACTATGGCTACACCTTC.

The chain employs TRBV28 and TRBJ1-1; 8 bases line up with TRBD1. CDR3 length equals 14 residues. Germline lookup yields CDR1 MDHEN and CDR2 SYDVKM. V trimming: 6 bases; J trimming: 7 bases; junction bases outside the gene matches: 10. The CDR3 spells CASRWTGKKFEAFF. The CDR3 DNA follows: TGTGCCAGCAGGTGGACAGGGAAAAAATTTGAAGCTTTCTTT.

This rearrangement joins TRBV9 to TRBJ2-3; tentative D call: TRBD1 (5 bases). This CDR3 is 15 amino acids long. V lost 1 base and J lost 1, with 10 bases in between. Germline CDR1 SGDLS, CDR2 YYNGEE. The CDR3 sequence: CASSVFSGRTDTQYF. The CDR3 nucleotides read TGTGCCAGCAGCGTATTCTCAGGGCGCACAGATACGCAGTATTTT.

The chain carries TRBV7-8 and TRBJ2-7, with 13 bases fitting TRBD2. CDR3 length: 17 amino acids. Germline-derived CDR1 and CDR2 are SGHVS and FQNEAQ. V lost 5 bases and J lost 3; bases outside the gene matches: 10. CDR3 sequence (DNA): TGTGCCAGCAGCCGGACTAGCGGGAGTCCTTACAACTACGAGCAGTACTTC. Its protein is CASSRTSGSPYNYEQYF.

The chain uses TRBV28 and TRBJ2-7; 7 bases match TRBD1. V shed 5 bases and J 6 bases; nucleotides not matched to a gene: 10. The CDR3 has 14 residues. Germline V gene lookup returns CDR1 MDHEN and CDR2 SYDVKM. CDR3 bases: TGTGCCAGCAGTCTCCGCCCACAGGGGCGCGAGCAGTACTTC. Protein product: CASSLRPQGREQYF.

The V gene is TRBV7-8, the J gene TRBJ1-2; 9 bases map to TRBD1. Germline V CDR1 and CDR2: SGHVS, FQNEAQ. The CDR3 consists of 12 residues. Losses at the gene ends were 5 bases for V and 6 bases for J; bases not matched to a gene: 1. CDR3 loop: CASSRDRDGYTF. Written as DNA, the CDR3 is TGTGCCAGCAGCCGGGACAGGGATGGCTACACCTTC.

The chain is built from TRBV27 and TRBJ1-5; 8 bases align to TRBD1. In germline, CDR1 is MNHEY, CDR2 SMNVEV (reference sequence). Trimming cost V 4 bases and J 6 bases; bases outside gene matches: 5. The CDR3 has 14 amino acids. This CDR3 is CASSWTGNGQPQHF. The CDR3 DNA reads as TGTGCCAGCAGTTGGACAGGGAATGGTCAGCCCCAGCATTTT.

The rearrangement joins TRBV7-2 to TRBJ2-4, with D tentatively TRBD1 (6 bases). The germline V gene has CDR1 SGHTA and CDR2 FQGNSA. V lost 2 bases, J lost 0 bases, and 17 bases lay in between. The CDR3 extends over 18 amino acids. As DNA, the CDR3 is TGTGCCAGCAGCTTAAGGGATCAGGGGATGCTAGCCAAAAACATTCAGTACTTC. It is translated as CASSLRDQGMLAKNIQYF. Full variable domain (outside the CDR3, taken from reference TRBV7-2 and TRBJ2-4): GAGVSQSPSNKVTEKGKDVELRCDPISGHTALYWYRQSLGQGLEFLIYFQGNSAPDKSGLPSDRFSAERTGGSVSTLTIQRTQQEDSAVYLCASSLRDQGMLAKNIQYFGAGTRLSVL.

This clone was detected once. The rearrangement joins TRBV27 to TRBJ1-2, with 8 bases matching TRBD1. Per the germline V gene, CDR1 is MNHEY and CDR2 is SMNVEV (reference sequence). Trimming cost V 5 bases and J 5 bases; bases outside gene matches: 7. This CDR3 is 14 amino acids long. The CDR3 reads CASSPYQGAYGYTF. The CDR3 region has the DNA TGTGCCAGCAGTCCGTACCAGGGGGCGTATGGCTACACCTTC.

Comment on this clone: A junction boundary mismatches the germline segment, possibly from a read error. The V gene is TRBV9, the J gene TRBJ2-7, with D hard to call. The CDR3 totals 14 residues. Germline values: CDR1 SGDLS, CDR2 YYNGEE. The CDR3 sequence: CASSRTSTSFEQYF. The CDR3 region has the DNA TGTGCCAGCAGCCGAACCTCTACCTCCTTCGAGCAGTACTTC.

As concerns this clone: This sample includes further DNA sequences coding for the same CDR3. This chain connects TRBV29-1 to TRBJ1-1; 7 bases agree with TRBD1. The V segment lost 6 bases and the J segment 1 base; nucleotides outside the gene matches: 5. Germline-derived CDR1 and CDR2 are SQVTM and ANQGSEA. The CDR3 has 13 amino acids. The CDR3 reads CSVPGQKNTEAFF. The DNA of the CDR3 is TGCAGCGTCCCGGGACAGAAGAACACTGAAGCTTTCTTT. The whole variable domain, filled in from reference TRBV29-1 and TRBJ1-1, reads SAVISQKPSRDICQRGTSLTIQCQVDSQVTMMFWYRQQPGQSLTLIATANQGSEATYESGFVIDKFPISRPNLTFSTLTVSNMSPEDSSIYLCSVPGQKNTEAFFGQGTRLTVV.

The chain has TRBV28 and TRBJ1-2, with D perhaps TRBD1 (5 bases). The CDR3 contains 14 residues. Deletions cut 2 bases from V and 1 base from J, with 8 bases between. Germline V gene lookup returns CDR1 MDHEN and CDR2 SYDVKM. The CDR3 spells CASSLTQGNYGYTF. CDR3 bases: TGTGCCAGCAGTTTAACGCAGGGTAACTATGGCTACACCTTC.

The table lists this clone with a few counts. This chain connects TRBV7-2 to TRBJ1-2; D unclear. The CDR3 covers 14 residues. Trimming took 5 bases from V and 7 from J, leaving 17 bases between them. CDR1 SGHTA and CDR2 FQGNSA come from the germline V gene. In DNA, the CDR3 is TGTGCCAGCAGCCCAACCGGACTGAATTTTGGCTACACCTTC. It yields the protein CASSPTGLNFGYTF.

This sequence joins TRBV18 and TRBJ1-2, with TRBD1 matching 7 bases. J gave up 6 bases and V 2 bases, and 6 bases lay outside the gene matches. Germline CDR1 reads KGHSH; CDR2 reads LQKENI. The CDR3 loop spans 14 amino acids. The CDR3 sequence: CASSPLDRADGYTF. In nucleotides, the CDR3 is TGTGCCAGCTCACCATTAGACAGGGCTGATGGCTACACCTTC.

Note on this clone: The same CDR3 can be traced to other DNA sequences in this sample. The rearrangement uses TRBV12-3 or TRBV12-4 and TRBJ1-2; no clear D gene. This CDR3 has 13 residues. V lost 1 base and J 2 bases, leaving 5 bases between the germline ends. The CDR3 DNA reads TGTGCCAGCAGTTTAGGCCAGAACTATGGCTACACCTTC. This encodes CASSLGQNYGYTF.

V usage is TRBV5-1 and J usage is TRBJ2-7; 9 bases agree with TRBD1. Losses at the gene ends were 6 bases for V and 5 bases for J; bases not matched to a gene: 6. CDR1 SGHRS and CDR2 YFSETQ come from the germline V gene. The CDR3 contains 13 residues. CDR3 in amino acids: CASKATGGNEQYF. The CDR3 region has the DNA TGCGCCAGCAAAGCTACAGGGGGCAACGAGCAGTACTTC.

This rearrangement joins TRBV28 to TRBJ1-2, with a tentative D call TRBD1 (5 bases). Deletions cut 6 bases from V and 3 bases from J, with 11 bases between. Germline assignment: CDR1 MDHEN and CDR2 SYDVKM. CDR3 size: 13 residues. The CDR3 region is CASRPDSDYGYTF. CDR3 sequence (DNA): TGTGCCAGCAGACCAGACAGCGACTATGGCTACACCTTC.

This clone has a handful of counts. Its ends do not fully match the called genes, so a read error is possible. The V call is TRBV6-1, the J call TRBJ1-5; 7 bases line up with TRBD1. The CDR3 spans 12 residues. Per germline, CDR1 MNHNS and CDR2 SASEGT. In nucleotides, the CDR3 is TGTGCCAGCAGTGACAACAGGGGATCCCCTGCTTTT. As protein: CASSDNRGSPAF.

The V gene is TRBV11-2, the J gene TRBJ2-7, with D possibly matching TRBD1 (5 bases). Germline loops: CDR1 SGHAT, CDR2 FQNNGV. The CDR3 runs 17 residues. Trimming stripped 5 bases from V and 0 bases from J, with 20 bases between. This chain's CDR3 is CASSPGRGVLVSYEQYF. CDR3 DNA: TGTGCCAGCAGCCCAGGAAGGGGTGTTTTAGTCTCCTACGAGCAGTACTTC.

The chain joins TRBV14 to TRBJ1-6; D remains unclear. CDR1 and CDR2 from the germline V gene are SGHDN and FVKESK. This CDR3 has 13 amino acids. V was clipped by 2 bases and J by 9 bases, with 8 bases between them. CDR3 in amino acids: CASSQSPGSPLHF. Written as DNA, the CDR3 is TGTGCCAGCAGCCAAAGTCCGGGTTCACCCCTCCACTTT. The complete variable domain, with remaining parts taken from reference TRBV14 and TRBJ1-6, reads EAGVTQFPSHSVIEKGQTVTLRCDPISGHDNLYWYRRVMGKEIKFLLHFVKESKQDESGMPNNRFLAERTGGTYSTLKVQPAELEDSGVYFCASSQSPGSPLHFGNGTRLTVT.

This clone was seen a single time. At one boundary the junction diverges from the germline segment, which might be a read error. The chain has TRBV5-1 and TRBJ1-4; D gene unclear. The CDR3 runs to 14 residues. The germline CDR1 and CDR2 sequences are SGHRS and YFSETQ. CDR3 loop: CASSLARTSEKLFF. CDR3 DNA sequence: TGCGCCAGCAGCTTGGCAAGGACTAGTGAAAAACTGTTTTTT.

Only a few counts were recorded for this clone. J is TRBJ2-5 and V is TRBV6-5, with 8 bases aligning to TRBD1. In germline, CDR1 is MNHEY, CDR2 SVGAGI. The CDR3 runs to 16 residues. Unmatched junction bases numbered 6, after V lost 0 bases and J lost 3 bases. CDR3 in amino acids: CASSYSGTGRKETQYF. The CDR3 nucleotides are TGTGCCAGCAGTTACTCTGGGACAGGTCGGAAAGAGACCCAGTACTTC.

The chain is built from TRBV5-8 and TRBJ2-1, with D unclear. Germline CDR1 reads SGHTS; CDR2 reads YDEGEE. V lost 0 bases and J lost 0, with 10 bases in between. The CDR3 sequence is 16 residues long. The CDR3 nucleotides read TGTGCCAGCAGCTTGGGTACCTACCACTCCTACAATGAGCAGTTCTTC. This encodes CASSLGTYHSYNEQFF.